This T cell receptor beta chain originates from a study of cytomegalovirus exposure and HLA in healthy donors (dated by TCRdb to about 2017). Regarding the study in general: An earlier analysis of about 560 of the donors reported over 250 Gb of sequence data and around 110 million unique TCR beta sequences obtained from some 200 million T cells. An earlier analysis of a few hundred of the donors applied high-throughput TCR beta sequencing to assess whether each TCR beta V gene segment acted as functional or pseudogenic. Among a few hundred genotyped donors of the cohort, an average of approximately 250,000 unique TCR beta nucleotide sequences were sequenced per donor, roughly a sixth of them non-productive. Class I and class II HLA loci were covered by the typing at four-digit resolution. In a later genetic analysis, genome-wide SNP genotypes for about three fifths of the roughly 670 donors were used, and that subset was treated as a discovery cohort. The study was designed to test whether signatures of past pathogen exposure could be identified by cataloging public T cell receptors. Every repertoire in the discovery cohort had been generated on one and the same sequencing platform. Alongside the repertoire data, information on donor age, sex, ethnicity and CMV serostatus was compiled. To study patterns of TCR occurrence, a later analysis re-analyzed previously published TCR beta repertoires from more than 550 donors and added high-resolution HLA genotyping. In the later analysis, no new phenotypic data were used to find candidate immune exposures; instead, reliance was placed on TCR beta sequences and their occurrence across donors. Among the 398 genotyped donors, around 81% belonged to the genetic ancestry cluster associated with self-reported Caucasian donors. In addition to the first cohort of around 670 subjects, a separate validation cohort of about 120 different subjects was used. About 330 gigabases of sequencing data and around 80 million unique TCR sequences made up an early release that covered 500 to 700 HLA-typed donors. The study profiled the T cell repertoires of 550 to 700 subjects by immunosequencing and related them to cytomegalovirus serostatus. Typing coverage differed by locus: A, B, C, DRB1 and DQB1 were typed in about 629-640 donors, DQA1 in about 560, DPA1 in approximately 600, and DPB1 in 472. Roughly five DR-DQ haplotypes were treated as single units for association and clustering because of strong linkage in the cohort. High-throughput TCR immunosequencing, statistical association of individual TCRs with disease status, and machine learning were combined to predict cytomegalovirus infection status.

The cohort was made up of about 610 healthy bone marrow donors. At the time of sampling, every cohort member was nominally healthy, though immune exposures that went unrecorded were likely present. The donor tested CMV seronegative, placing the donor among the 350 to 400 seronegative members of the cohort. A peripheral blood sample was provided by each donor, and peripheral blood mononuclear cells were used for TCR beta sequencing. The Qiagen DNeasy Blood Extraction Kit was used to extract genomic DNA from the blood cell samples. Points on this clone: Its target antigen remains unknown. No base quality values were provided; no much bigger clone lies one nucleotide off.

Measured from the cysteine to the phenylalanine, the CDR3 is 20 residues long. Left in the record is the CDR3 DNA by itself, 60 bases read in frame from the first base. Per the germline V gene, LGHNA is the CDR1 and YNFKEQ is the CDR2. From V the trimming removes 0 bases and from J it removes 6 bases, while the gene matches leave 12 bases of the junction unaccounted for. The study at large found these results: In an earlier analysis of more than 450 of the donors, most TCR beta V segments were observed in productive rearrangements about 90% or about 30% of the time, broadly matching IMGT annotations. Presence/absence analyses assumed roughly uniform sequencing depth across donors, an assumption that may not hold. Assigning TCR associations to individual alleles was difficult when HLA alleles, especially DR and DQ, strongly co-occurred. Several of the top co-occurrence clusters appeared to be linked to parvovirus B19, influenza, CMV and Epstein-Barr virus, according to a later analysis. Only TCR beta chains were sequenced in this cohort, and the absence of alpha or paired-chain data limited detectable features. CMV serostatus was the only immune exposure information available for the cohort. Some IMGT-functional V segments, including TRBV6-2 and TRBV6-3, could not be told apart with the 87-base-pair reads, so those segments were excluded. Because counts were too low, about 18 rarely observed V segments, including chromosome 9 orphons, were excluded from the earlier analysis of several hundred of the donors. Compared with the 666-donor mean, donors in an Asian-associated ancestry cluster had fewer N-insertions in productive TCRs, according to a later genetic analysis. A later analysis associated about 16,000 TCR beta sequences with specific HLA alleles at a false discovery rate of 0.05. Three of the identified cytomegalovirus-associated TCR beta chains were confirmed in vitro to be specific for cytomegalovirus antigens. An association between a missense DCLRE1C variant and V-gene and J-gene trimming of TCR beta chains was found in a later genetic analysis and replicated in an independent cohort. According to a later analysis, most CMV-associated TCR beta chains appeared to be HLA-restricted, and the HLA associations seemed to be driven largely by CMV exposure. The authors suggested that the approach could potentially be extended to other disease states and immunological phenotypes. Most TCR sequences were seen in very few donors, while some public TCRs were found in many individuals. A total of roughly 160 TCR beta chains were listed by the study as associated with cytomegalovirus. Cytomegalovirus status was reported to be diagnosed by the classifier with high specificity and sensitivity in both the original and validation cohorts. In a later analysis, HLA-associated TCR beta chains showed more clonal expansion and lower generation probabilities than non-associated chains that were equally common. Because HLA typing was missing for some donors at each locus, association tests included only the typed subset. A further reported finding was that TCR beta sequences accurately predicted the HLA-A and HLA-B alleles for most subjects in the first cohort. In a later analysis, TCR association rates were found to vary across HLA loci, with the most associated TCRs seen for DRB1 alleles and the fewest for HLA-C alleles. The sequencing pipeline was judged likely to have produced a cluster of highly shared sequence variants as a technical artifact. Linkage disequilibrium might explain the correlated functional status among segregating V segments, but an unknown experimental factor could not be ruled out.

Library generation was performed with the immunoSEQ multiplex PCR assay. A mixture of 60 forward primers for TCR Vbeta segments and 13 reverse primers for TCR Jbeta segments was used in the multiplex PCR. The CDR3 region of rearranged TCR beta genes was amplified from genomic DNA by a multiplex PCR assay. Amplified TCR beta libraries were sequenced as 87-base-pair reads on the Illumina HiSeq System. Per the original workflow: A later analysis counted 75 million to 100 million unique TCR beta chains across the approximately 700 repertoires, and roughly 10 million of these chains were shared by at least two donors. Raw reads were error-corrected and collapsed into unique sequences by a nearest-neighbor algorithm in which closely related sequences were merged to remove PCR and sequencing errors. To assign V, D and J gene segments, CDR3 sequences were aligned to IMGT reference sequences. For a sequence to be retained, a match of at least six nucleotides to both a V gene segment and a J gene segment was required. Rearrangements were classified as productive when the CDR3 lacked stop codons and remained in frame with V and J, and all other rearrangements were classified as non-productive. Following IMGT convention, CDR3 was defined as the stretch from the second conserved V-encoded cysteine to the conserved J-encoded phenylalanine. The earlier analysis of 500 to 650 of the donors excluded any sequence lacking an unambiguous match to a single V gene segment. In an earlier analysis of 450 to 700 of the donors, V segments were called functional above 56.7% productive rearrangements and were called segregating when the between-donor standard deviation exceeded 5%. A statistical classification framework was built for diagnosing cytomegalovirus status from the catalog of TCR beta chain sequences. V and J gene assignment, in a later analysis, came from comparing TCR nucleotide sequences with IMGT/GENE-DB human TR gene sequences. Using the TCRdist pipeline, a later analysis assigned CDR3 sequences along with most-parsimonious VDJ recombination scenarios. In a later analysis, each TCR beta chain was defined by its CDR3 amino acid sequence together with its V-gene family, and reads lacking a unique V-gene family were excluded. As a way to deal with suspected cross-contamination and a sequencing artifact, a later analysis dropped roughly 620 nucleotide sequences that were highly shared and had low generation probability. In a later analysis, a clonal expansion index for each public chain was calculated from normalized within-repertoire ranks of inferred template counts. Generation probabilities in a later analysis came from a VDJ recombination model fitted to out-of-frame rearrangements, and those results were checked against IGoR. In a later analysis, TCR-TCR, TCR-HLA and TCR-CMV co-occurrence was scored with hypergeometric tests, and a repertoire-size bias correction was applied to TCR pairs. In a later analysis, false discovery rates were estimated by permuting HLA or CMV assignments 20 times. A later analysis grouped co-occurring TCRs with DBSCAN, adding TCRdist sequence similarity when clustering within HLA-allele-positive subsets. Repertoires with fewer than 30,000 or more than 120,000 public chains, plus five repertoires with anomalous nucleotide sharing, were excluded from co-occurrence clustering. This is the immuneACCESS table as TCRdb keeps it, with only in-frame sequences that have V and J called. A part of the clones is gone; compared with another copy, unresolved V genes explain less than half, and the rest is unexplained. V and J calls plus clone size are reproduced from that table; the DNA served to infer D and trimming. The sample table holds under 150,000 clones, of which nearly 85% were seen once. The ten top clones hold 0.95% to 1.5% of the sample.

The V and J genes are TRBV4-2 and TRBJ2-4; 15 of the junction bases match TRBD2. The TCR was taken from a boy younger than 18 in good health and CMV-seronegative. The sequencing input was PBMCs. CDR3 loop: CASSQDVGTSGRRDRNIQYF. The sequenced DNA is TGTGCCAGCAGCCAAGACGTCGGGACTAGCGGGAGGAGGGATAGAAACATTCAGTACTTC.